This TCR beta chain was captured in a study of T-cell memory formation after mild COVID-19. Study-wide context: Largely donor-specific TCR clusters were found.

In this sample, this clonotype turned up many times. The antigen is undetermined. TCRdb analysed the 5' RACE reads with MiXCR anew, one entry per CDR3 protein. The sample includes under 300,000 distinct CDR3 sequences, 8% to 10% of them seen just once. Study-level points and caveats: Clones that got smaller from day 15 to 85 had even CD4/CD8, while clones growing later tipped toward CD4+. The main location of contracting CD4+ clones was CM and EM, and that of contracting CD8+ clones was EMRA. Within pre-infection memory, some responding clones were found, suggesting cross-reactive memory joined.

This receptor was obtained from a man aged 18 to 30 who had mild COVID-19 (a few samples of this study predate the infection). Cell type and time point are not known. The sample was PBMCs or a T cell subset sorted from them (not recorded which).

The CDR3: CASSPTGPPYEQYF. The CDR3 coding sequence is TGTGCCAGCAGCCCTACGGGACCCCCGTACGAGCAGTACTTC. The chain employs TRBV7-8 and TRBJ2-7; possibly TRBD1 or TRBD2 for D (5 bases each). The CDR3 is made up of 14 amino acids. The V gene's germline CDR1 is SGHVS and CDR2 FQNEAQ. V lost 5 bases to trimming and J lost 4 bases, with 15 bases between them.